This T cell receptor (beta chain) was sequenced in a study of T cell responses to AZD1222 COVID-19 vaccine (dated by TCRdb to the early 2020s). Broadly, across the study: A total of more than 230 trial participants underwent TCR sequencing, of whom 207 received two doses of AZD1222 and some 25 received two doses of the MenACWY control vaccine. Trial participants were enrolled by age into 18-55, 56-69 and 70-plus year subgroups, with roughly 160, 29 and 62 TCR-sequenced participants respectively.

CDR1 SGHTA and CDR2 FQGNSA are derived from the germline V gene. The CDR3, from cysteine to phenylalanine, totals 15 residues. This entry keeps only the CDR3 DNA: 45 bases, framed from base 1. V sheds 1 base and J sheds 7 bases, leaving 14 bases between their ends. General findings and caveats noted by the study authors: Spike-specific TCR breadth and depth rose significantly after two AZD1222 doses compared with day 0 and with MenACWY recipients. In the small 56-69-year group, the increase in depth fell short of significance, most likely because of low power. Reportedly, close to half of the unique spike-specific TCRs recognized epitopes lying outside the regions that are mutated in the B.1.351 and B.1.1.7 variants. Vaccine-associated CD4 TCRs spanned the whole spike protein, with dominant responses in regions 160-218 and 743-854. Conclusions about previously exposed vaccinees are limited, since just six or seven AZD1222 recipients were seropositive for SARS-CoV-2 at baseline. Because no samples from the day 14 peak response were available, repertoires could be characterized only after the peak T cell response. Participants were mostly white British and included more females than males, and it was suggested by the authors that clonal diversity may have been underestimated.

The CDR3 regions of human TCRbeta chains were analyzed by immunosequencing. The original methods were these. TCRs in the repertoires were matched against a reference library of SARS-CoV-2-specific TCRs that had been generated with the MIRA antigen-specificity platform. Breadth meant the fraction of unique TCRs that were SARS-CoV-2-associated, whereas depth meant the fraction of total T cells that were SARS-CoV-2-associated. Using the MIRA data, each spike-specific TCR was assigned both to the spike region to which the TCR was reactive and to a CD4 or CD8 class. Log10-transformed breadth and depth values were compared by one-way ANOVA with Sidak's multiple comparisons tests. This immuneACCESS table, as held by TCRdb, lists in-frame sequences with V and J called but not all clones. Of the missing ones, under half trace to an unresolved V gene in checked studies; the others have no known cause. That table is the source of V, J and clone size, and D and trimming were worked out from the DNA. The table for this sample lists 100,000 or so clones; 89% of them were counted only once. In total, the top ten clones hold 40% to 55% of the sample.

According to the study, the label for this sample's time point signals: about 28 days (+/-7) after the second vaccine dose. AZD1222 recipients given second doses at about 4 weeks or at about 12 weeks were pooled, since spike-specific TCR depth and breadth were not found to differ between the two schedules. Samples from vaccinated people were obtained from the UK trials COV001 and COV002, which included a single-blind randomized controlled phase 2/3 trial of AZD1222 (ChAdOx1 nCoV-19) in healthy adults. For TCRbeta chain sequencing, PBMC samples from trial participants were taken at day 0 and at day 28 after the second dose. Points on this clone: Its antigen target is currently unknown. Per-base quality was not reported, and no clone a single base away is much larger than it.

The material sequenced was peripheral blood, taken 28 days after the second AZD1222 dose. The receptor comes from an adult who received the AZD1222 COVID-19 vaccine. The chain couples TRBV7-2 to TRBJ1-5; TRBD1 is possibly the D segment (6 matching bases). The CDR3 sequence is CASSLDSGANQPQHF. The DNA reads TGTGCCAGCAGCTTAGATTCAGGGGCGAACCAGCCCCAGCATTTT. Beyond the CDR3, the reference TRBV7-2 and TRBJ1-5 genes provide the residues; the full variable domain reads: GAGVSQSPSNKVTEKGKDVELRCDPISGHTALYWYRQSLGQGLEFLIYFQGNSAPDKSGLPSDRFSAERTGGSVSTLTIQRTQQEDSAVYLCASSLDSGANQPQHFGDGTRLSIL.